This TCR beta chain stems from a study of shared clonotypes between healthy human individuals. Clones were read by immunoSEQ multiplex PCR, and TCRdb kept only the in-frame ones, dropping some. The profile shows 950,000 to 1,200,000 clones, 60% to 85% of them singletons. The CDR3 extends over 13 amino acids. CDR1 and CDR2 from the germline V gene are MNHEY and SMNVEV (reference sequence). The V and J ends lost 10 bases and 6 bases respectively, with 18 bases between them. The sample consisted of memory CD4+ T cells from PBMCs. Stated subset: CD45RA-negative fraction. The source of this sequence is a man younger than 35 in good health. Some clones in this sample may be carry-over from other donors' samples. This chain links TRBV27 with TRBJ1-2; D perhaps matches TRBD1 (6 bases). CDR3: CATKGGVRHGYTF. CDR3 nucleotides: TGTGCCACCAAGGGGGGGGTTCGTCATGGCTACACCTTC.